A selection of T cell receptor beta chains follows, all from one sample in a study of T-cell memory formation after mild COVID-19. TCRdb passed the 5' RACE reads through MiXCR, listing each CDR3 protein once. The table records 470,000 or so distinct CDR3 sequences, 15% to 20% of them present only once. The sequencing sample was made of PBMCs or a T cell subset sorted from them (not recorded which). The receptors were gathered from an adult woman who had mild COVID-19 (a few samples of this study predate the infection). Cell type and time point are not known. CDR3s include the opening cysteine and the closing phenylalanine or tryptophan. Each record gives: D gene, V gene, J gene, clone size, CDR3 protein, CDR3 DNA. A D gene is named only where the DNA matches it firmly. Clone size is given for some rows only: seen once, a few or many times, or a class if the clone is expanded.

TRBD1	TRBV20-1	TRBJ2-3	few	CSALTDRDWGTDTQYF	TGCAGTGCACTAACCGACAGGGATTGGGGCACAGATACGCAGTATTTT
.	TRBV20-1	TRBJ2-7	.	CSASGMSYEQYF	TGCAGTGCTAGCGGGATGTCCTACGAGCAGTACTTC
TRBD1	TRBV20-1	TRBJ1-5	.	CSAGTGDSSNQPQHF	TGCAGTGCTGGGACAGGGGACTCTAGCAATCAGCCCCAGCATTTT
TRBD2	TRBV5-4	TRBJ2-5	.	CASSRTSGGLAQETQYF	TGTGCCAGCAGTAGGACTAGCGGGGGTCTAGCCCAAGAGACCCAGTACTTC
.	TRBV6-6	TRBJ1-5	.	CASTLDGYSNQPQHF	TGTGCCAGTACCCTCGACGGTTATAGCAATCAGCCCCAGCATTTT
.	TRBV7-9	TRBJ1-6	.	CASSSDTSVTPLHF	TGTGCCAGCAGCTCCGACACCTCAGTAACACCCCTCCACTTT
.	TRBV5-4	TRBJ2-3	few	CASSPLEGAGTDTQYF	TGTGCCAGCAGCCCTTTAGAGGGAGCGGGTACAGATACGCAGTATTTT
TRBD2	TRBV5-4	TRBJ2-2	.	CASSPRTSGTNGELFF	TGTGCCAGCAGCCCCCGGACTAGCGGGACAAACGGGGAGCTGTTTTTT
.	TRBV7-9	TRBJ2-1	few	CASSPTDTQFF	TGTGCCAGCAGTCCTACAGATACGCAGTTCTTC
.	TRBV3-1	TRBJ1-1	.	CASSQLMNTEAFF	TGTGCCAGCAGCCAACTTATGAACACTGAAGCTTTCTTT
.	TRBV7-9	TRBJ2-2	.	CASRETATGELFF	TGTGCCAGCAGAGAGACAGCAACCGGGGAGCTGTTTTTT
TRBD2	TRBV20-1	TRBJ2-1	.	CSARDSGRAYNEQFF	TGCAGTGCTAGAGATAGCGGGAGGGCCTACAATGAGCAGTTCTTC
TRBD2	TRBV9	TRBJ2-1	.	CASSMGLGGYNEQFF	TGTGCCAGCAGCATGGGACTAGGGGGTTACAATGAGCAGTTCTTC
.	TRBV30	TRBJ2-3	many	CAWSGWGRTDTQYF	TGTGCCTGGAGTGGTTGGGGCAGGACAGATACGCAGTATTTT
.	TRBV10-3	TRBJ2-1	.	CAIRGTSYNEQFF	TGTGCCATCAGAGGGACATCCTACAATGAGCAGTTCTTC
TRBD1	TRBV2	TRBJ2-7	.	CASTPGQGGEQYF	TGTGCCAGCACCCCGGGACAGGGGGGCGAGCAGTACTTC
TRBD1	TRBV6-1	TRBJ1-5	few	CASSEAQGARQPQHF	TGTGCCAGCAGTGAAGCGCAGGGGGCGAGGCAGCCCCAGCATTTT
TRBD1	TRBV5-4	TRBJ2-3	.	CASSLDRGVTDTQYF	TGTGCCAGCAGCTTGGACAGGGGGGTCACAGATACGCAGTATTTT
TRBD1	TRBV6-5	TRBJ2-3	.	CASRSGTGASTDTQYF	TGTGCCAGCAGATCCGGGACAGGGGCCAGCACAGATACGCAGTATTTT
.	TRBV9	TRBJ2-3	many	CASSGTNGDTQYF	TGTGCCAGCAGCGGGACTAACGGGGATACGCAGTATTTT
TRBD1	TRBV9	TRBJ2-1	.	CASSPGTGGSEQFF	TGTGCCAGCAGTCCCGGGACAGGGGGATCGGAGCAGTTCTTC
TRBD2	TRBV7-9	TRBJ2-7	.	CASSLGLAGIYEQYF	TGTGCCAGCAGCTTGGGACTAGCGGGGATTTACGAGCAGTACTTC
TRBD2	TRBV20-1	TRBJ2-3	few	CSVIQAGGNTDTQYF	TGCAGTGTTATACAAGCGGGGGGGAACACAGATACGCAGTATTTT
TRBD2	TRBV28	TRBJ2-7	.	CASTPLSSGSTYEQYF	TGTGCCAGCACGCCTTTATCTAGCGGGAGTACCTACGAGCAGTACTTC
TRBD1	TRBV27	TRBJ1-1	few	CASSRTGVRYTEAFF	TGTGCCAGCAGTCGGACAGGGGTTAGGTACACTGAAGCTTTCTTT
.	TRBV20-1	TRBJ2-7	.	CSARDYSGPYEQYF	TGCAGTGCTAGAGATTATAGTGGGCCCTACGAGCAGTACTTC
.	TRBV15	TRBJ2-3	.	CATSRDGYTQYF	TGTGCCACCAGCAGAGATGGGTATACGCAGTATTTT
.	TRBV20-1	TRBJ2-1	.	CSARERYHSYNEQFF	TGCAGTGCTAGAGAGCGATATCACTCCTACAATGAGCAGTTCTTC
.	TRBV29-1	TRBJ2-7	.	CSVPQQGTLYEQYF	TGCAGCGTTCCGCAGCAGGGGACTCTCTACGAGCAGTACTTC
.	TRBV7-6	TRBJ1-1	.	CASSLALMDTEAFF	TGTGCCAGCAGCTTGGCCCTGATGGACACTGAAGCTTTCTTT
.	TRBV12-3/TRBV12-4	TRBJ1-5	few	CASSTQPQHF	TGTGCCAGCAGTACTCAGCCCCAGCATTTT
.	TRBV12-3/TRBV12-4	TRBJ2-1	.	CASSLDPGASYNEQFF	TGTGCCAGCAGTTTAGATCCGGGAGCCTCTTACAATGAGCAGTTCTTC